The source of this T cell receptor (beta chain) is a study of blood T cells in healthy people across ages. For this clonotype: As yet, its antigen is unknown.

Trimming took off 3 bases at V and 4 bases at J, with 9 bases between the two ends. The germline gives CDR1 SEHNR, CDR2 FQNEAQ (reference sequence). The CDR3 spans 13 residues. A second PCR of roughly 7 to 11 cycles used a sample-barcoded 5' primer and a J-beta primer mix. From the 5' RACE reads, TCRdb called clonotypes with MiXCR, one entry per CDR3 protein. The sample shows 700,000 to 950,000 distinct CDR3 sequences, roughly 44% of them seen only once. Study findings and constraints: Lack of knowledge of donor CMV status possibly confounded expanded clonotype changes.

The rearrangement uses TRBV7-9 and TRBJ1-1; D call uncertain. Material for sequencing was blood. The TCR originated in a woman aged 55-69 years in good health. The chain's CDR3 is CASSFTDGTEAFF. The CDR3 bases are TGTGCCAGCAGCTTCACGGATGGCACTGAAGCTTTCTTT.